This is a list of T cell receptor beta chains from one sample in a study of cytomegalovirus exposure and HLA in healthy donors. Generated by immunoSEQ multiplex PCR, the TCRdb table keeps only in-frame clones and is missing some. In the table there are more than 300,000 clones, 86% of which are singletons. The source material was PBMCs. Every receptor here comes from a woman aged 18-29 years in good health and CMV-seronegative. CDR3s include the opening cysteine and the closing phenylalanine or tryptophan. The D gene is left open where the match is weak. Clone size, where shown, is once, few, many, or a class for clones that have expanded.

TRBV25-1	once	TRBD2	TRBJ2-1	CASSVRLAVYNEQFF	TGTGCCAGCAGTGTCCGGCTAGCGGTTTACAATGAGCAGTTCTTC
TRBV15	-	TRBD2	TRBJ2-1	CATGRRERYNEQFF	TGTGCCACCGGGAGGCGGGAGAGGTACAATGAGCAGTTCTTC
TRBV7-2	-	-	TRBJ2-2	CASISGQPNTGELFF	TGTGCCAGCATTTCTGGGCAGCCGAACACCGGGGAGCTGTTTTTT
TRBV5-1	-	-	TRBJ2-2	CASRPKASSGTGELFF	TGCGCCAGCAGACCCAAGGCCTCATCGGGAACCGGGGAGCTGTTTTTT
TRBV4-3	-	TRBD2	TRBJ2-3	CASSQGGTSGSGGDTQYF	TGCGCCAGCAGCCAAGGGGGGACTAGCGGGAGCGGTGGAGATACGCAGTATTTT
TRBV6-1	-	TRBD1	TRBJ1-1	CASRETGTGATEAFF	TGTGCCAGCAGGGAGACCGGGACAGGGGCCACTGAAGCTTTCTTT
TRBV7-9	-	-	TRBJ2-7	CASSSSRGFSYEQYF	TGTGCCAGCAGCTCCTCTCGGGGGTTCTCCTACGAGCAGTACTTC
TRBV5-6	-	-	TRBJ1-2	CASSYEGRGDGYTF	TGTGCCAGCAGCTACGAGGGCAGGGGTGATGGCTACACCTTC
TRBV18	few	TRBD1	TRBJ1-2	CASSPDREAWGYTF	TGTGCCAGCTCCCCCGACAGGGAGGCCTGGGGCTACACCTTC
TRBV7-9	-	TRBD1	TRBJ1-2	CASSFERTGERYGYTF	TGTGCCAGCAGCTTTGAGCGGACAGGGGAACGCTATGGCTACACCTTC
TRBV19	-	-	TRBJ1-1	CASSIRLFSGGRGSTEAFF	TGTGCCAGTAGTATAAGGCTTTTTTCCGGTGGCCGGGGGTCCACTGAAGCTTTCTTT
TRBV2	-	TRBD1	TRBJ1-2	CASSTGGGGYTF	TGTGCCAGCAGCACAGGGGGGGGTGGCTACACCTTC
TRBV11-2	-	-	TRBJ2-7	CASSPSPPEVQYF	TGTGCCAGCAGCCCCAGTCCCCCAGAGGTGCAGTACTTC
TRBV27	-	TRBD1	TRBJ1-4	CASRGLGQGNQKLFF	TGTGCCAGCAGGGGCCTGGGACAGGGGAATCAAAAACTGTTTTTT